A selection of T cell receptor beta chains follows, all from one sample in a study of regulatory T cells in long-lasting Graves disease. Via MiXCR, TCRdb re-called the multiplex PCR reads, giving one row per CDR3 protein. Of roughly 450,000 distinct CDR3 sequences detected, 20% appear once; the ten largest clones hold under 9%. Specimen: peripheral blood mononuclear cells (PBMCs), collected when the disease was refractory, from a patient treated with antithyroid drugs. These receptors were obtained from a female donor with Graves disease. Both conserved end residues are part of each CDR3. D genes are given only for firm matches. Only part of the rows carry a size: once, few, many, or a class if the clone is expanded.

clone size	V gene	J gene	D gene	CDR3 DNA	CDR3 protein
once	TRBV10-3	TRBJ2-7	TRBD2	TGTGCCATCAGTGGGAGCGGGAGGCCCCACGAGCAGTACTTC	CAISGSGRPHEQYF
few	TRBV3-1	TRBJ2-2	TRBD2	TGTGCCAGCAGCCAAGGACTAGCGGGGCTCACCGGGGAGCTGTTTTTT	CASSQGLAGLTGELFF
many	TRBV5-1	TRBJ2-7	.	TGCGCCAGCAGCTTGTGGGCAGACTCAGAGCAGTACTTC	CASSLWADSEQYF
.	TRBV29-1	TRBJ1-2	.	TGCAGCGTTGAGGGAGCTGGAGGGGAGGGTTATGGCTACACCTTC	CSVEGAGGEGYGYTF
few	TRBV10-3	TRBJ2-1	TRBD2	TGTGCCATCCGAGGTTCTGGGACTAGCTACAATGAGCAGTTCTTC	CAIRGSGTSYNEQFF
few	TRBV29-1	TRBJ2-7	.	TGCAGCGTGAACTCCGGGCAGACCTACGAGCAGTACTTC	CSVNSGQTYEQYF
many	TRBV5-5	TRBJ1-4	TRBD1	TGTGCCAGCAGCTCGCCGGGACAGGGAAGTGAAAAACTGTTTTTT	CASSSPGQGSEKLFF
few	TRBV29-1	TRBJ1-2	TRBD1	TGCAGCGTCGTGGGGGGTAAACAGGGGGCGATCTATGGCTACACCTTC	CSVVGGKQGAIYGYTF
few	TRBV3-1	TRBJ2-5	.	TGTGCCAGCAGCTTACTTAGCGGACAAGAGACCCAGTACTTC	CASSLLSGQETQYF
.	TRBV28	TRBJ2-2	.	TGTGCCAACAGTTTAGGCCCAGGCGGGGAGCTGTTTTTT	CANSLGPGGELFF
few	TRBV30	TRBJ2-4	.	TGTGCCTGGAGTTCCCGCGGACTAGCCAAAAACATTCAGTACTTC	CAWSSRGLAKNIQYF
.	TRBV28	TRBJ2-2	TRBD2	TGTGCCAGCGGTCCATCTAGCGGGAGGGCCTCGTACACCGGGGAGCTGTTTTTT	CASGPSSGRASYTGELFF
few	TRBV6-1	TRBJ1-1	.	TGTGCCATCAAAACAGGGTCCGCGGGTAAGGCTTTCTTT	CAIKTGSAGKAFF
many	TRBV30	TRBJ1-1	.	TGTGCCTGGAGGAGGCGGCTCGCGGGGGCGGGCACTGAAGCTTTCTTT	CAWRRRLAGAGTEAFF
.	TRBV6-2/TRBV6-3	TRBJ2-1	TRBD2	TGTGCCAGCACCTCCTTGCGAGTAGCGGGAGGCTACAATGAGCAGTTCTTC	CASTSLRVAGGYNEQFF
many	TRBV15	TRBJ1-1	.	TGTGCCACCAGCCCAGGGACAAGAACGAGCACTGAAGCTTTCTTT	CATSPGTRTSTEAFF
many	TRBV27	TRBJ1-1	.	TGTGCCAGCAGTTACCGACCCTCAGGGCCCGCTGAAGCTTTCTTT	CASSYRPSGPAEAFF
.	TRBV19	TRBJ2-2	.	TGTGCCAGTCGAGAAACATCCGGGGAGCTGTTTTTT	CASRETSGELFF
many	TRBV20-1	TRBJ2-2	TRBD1	TGCAGCGCCCGGACAGGGAACACCGGGGAGCTGTTTTTT	CSARTGNTGELFF
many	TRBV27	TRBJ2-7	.	TGTGCCAGCCGGACGTCCGCCTACGAGCAGTACTTC	CASRTSAYEQYF
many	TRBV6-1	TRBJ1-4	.	TGTGCCAGCAGTGAATGGGCCAGGGCCGGAGAAAAACTGTTTTTT	CASSEWARAGEKLFF
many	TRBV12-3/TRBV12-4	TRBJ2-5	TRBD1	TGTGCCAGCAGTTGGACAGGGGGCACTGGAGAGACCCAGTACTTC	CASSWTGGTGETQYF
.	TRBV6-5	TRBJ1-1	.	TGTGCCAGCAGTTACTGGGGAAGGGAAGGGAACACTGAAGCTTTCTTT	CASSYWGREGNTEAFF
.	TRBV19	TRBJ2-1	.	TGTGCCAGTAGCCTCGTCCCCATCAATGAGCAGTTCTTC	CASSLVPINEQFF
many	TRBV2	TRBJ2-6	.	TGTGCCATCAAACCGACCTCTGGGGCCAACGTCCTGACTTTC	CAIKPTSGANVLTF
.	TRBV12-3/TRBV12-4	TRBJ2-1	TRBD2	TGTGCCAGCAGTTTCTCCGGGAGGGATGGTGAGCAGTTCTTC	CASSFSGRDGEQFF
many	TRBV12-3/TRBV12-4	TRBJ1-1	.	TGTGCCAGCACCCCTCCCAGGAAGAACACTGAAGCTTTCTTT	CASTPPRKNTEAFF
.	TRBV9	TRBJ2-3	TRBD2	TGTGCCAGCAGCGCGGGACTAGTTTTCACAGATACGCAGTATTTT	CASSAGLVFTDTQYF
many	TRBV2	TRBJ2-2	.	TGTGCCAACTCTACCGGGGAGCTGTTTTTT	CANSTGELFF
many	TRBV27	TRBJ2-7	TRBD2	TGTGCCAGCAGTTCCGGGACTAGCGGACCCTACGAGCAGTACTTC	CASSSGTSGPYEQYF
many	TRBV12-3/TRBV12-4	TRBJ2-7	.	TGTGCCAGCAGTCCCCGGGTAGCCTACGAGCAGTACTTC	CASSPRVAYEQYF
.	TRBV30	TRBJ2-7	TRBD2	TGTGCCTCTCACCTACCGACTAGCGGGAATTCCTACGAGCAGTACTTC	CASHLPTSGNSYEQYF
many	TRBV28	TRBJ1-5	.	TGTGCCAGCAGTTTAACGAATCAGCCCCAGCATTTT	CASSLTNQPQHF
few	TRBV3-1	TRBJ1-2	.	TGTGCCAGCAGGGATTGGGATTCAACTAACTATGGCTACACCTTC	CASRDWDSTNYGYTF
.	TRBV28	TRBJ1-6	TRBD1	TGTGCCAGCAGTTTATATGGGACAGCCAGGTCCCAATACTATAATTCACCCCTCCACTTT	CASSLYGTARSQYYNSPLHF
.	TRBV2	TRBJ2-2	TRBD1	TGTGCCAGCAGTATCAGACAAGGGACAGGGGAAAACACCGGGGAGCTGTTTTTT	CASSIRQGTGENTGELFF
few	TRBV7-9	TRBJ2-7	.	TGTGCCAGCAGCCCCCGGGACCAAAACGAGCAGTACTTC	CASSPRDQNEQYF
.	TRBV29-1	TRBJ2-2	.	TGCAGCGCCGGGCCAACCCCCGACGCCGGGGAGCTGTTTTTT	CSAGPTPDAGELFF
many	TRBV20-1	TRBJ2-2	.	TGCAGTGCTAGAGACCGGGACGGAGGATACACCGGGGAGCTGTTTTTT	CSARDRDGGYTGELFF
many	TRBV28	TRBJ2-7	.	TGTGCCAGCAGGGGCCAAGATTCGGGGTCCCACGAGCAGTACTTC	CASRGQDSGSHEQYF
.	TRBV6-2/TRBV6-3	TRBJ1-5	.	TGTGCCAGCAGTTACTCGATAGGAGGCGGGCAGCCCCAGCATTTT	CASSYSIGGGQPQHF
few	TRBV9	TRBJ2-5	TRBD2	TGTGCCAGCAGCGCGGGCGGTCTCGCGGGAGAAGGAGAGACCCAGTACTTC	CASSAGGLAGEGETQYF
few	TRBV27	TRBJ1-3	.	TGTGCCAGCAGTTTCAGCCTCCAGTCTGGAAACACCATATATTTT	CASSFSLQSGNTIYF